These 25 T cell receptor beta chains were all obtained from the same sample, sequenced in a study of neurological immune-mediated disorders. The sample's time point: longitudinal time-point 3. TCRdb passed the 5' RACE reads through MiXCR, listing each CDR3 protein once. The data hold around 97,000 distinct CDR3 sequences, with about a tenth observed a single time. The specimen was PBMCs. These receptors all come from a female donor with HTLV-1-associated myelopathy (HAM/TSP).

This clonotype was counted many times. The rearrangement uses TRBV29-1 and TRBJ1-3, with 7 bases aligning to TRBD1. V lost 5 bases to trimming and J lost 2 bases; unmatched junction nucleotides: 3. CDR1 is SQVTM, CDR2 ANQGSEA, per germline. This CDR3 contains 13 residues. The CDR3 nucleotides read TGCAGCGTTACAGGGGCAGCTGGAAACACCATATATTTT. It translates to CSVTGAAGNTIYF. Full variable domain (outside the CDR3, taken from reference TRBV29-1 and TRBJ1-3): SAVISQKPSRDICQRGTSLTIQCQVDSQVTMMFWYRQQPGQSLTLIATANQGSEATYESGFVIDKFPISRPNLTFSTLTVSNMSPEDSSIYLCSVTGAAGNTIYFGEGSWLTVV.

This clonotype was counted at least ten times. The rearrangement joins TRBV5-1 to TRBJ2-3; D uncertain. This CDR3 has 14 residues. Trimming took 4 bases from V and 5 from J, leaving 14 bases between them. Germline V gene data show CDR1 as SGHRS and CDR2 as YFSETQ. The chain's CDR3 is CASSGIGSKDTQYF. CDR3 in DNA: TGCGCCAGCAGCGGAATAGGGTCCAAAGATACGCAGTATTTT.

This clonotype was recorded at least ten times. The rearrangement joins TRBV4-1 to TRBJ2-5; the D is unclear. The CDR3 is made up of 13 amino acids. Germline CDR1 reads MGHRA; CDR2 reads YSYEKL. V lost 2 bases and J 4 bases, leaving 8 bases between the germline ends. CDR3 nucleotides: TGCGCCAGCAGCCAACTACAGACAGAGACCCAGTACTTC. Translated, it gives CASSQLQTETQYF.

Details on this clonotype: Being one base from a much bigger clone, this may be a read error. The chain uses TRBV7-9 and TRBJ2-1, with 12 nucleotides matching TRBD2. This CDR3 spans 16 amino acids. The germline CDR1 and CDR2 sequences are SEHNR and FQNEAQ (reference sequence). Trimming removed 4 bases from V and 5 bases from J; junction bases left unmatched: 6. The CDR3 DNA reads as TGTGCCAGCAGCTCCTGTGGACTAGCGGGGAACAATGAGCAGTTCTTC. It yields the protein CASSSCGLAGNNEQFF.

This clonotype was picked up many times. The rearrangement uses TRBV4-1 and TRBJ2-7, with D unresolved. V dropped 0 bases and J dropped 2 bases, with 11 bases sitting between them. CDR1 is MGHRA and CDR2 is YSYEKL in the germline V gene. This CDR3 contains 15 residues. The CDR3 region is CASSQEPARPYEQYF. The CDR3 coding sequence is TGCGCCAGCAGCCAAGAACCCGCTAGACCCTACGAGCAGTACTTC.

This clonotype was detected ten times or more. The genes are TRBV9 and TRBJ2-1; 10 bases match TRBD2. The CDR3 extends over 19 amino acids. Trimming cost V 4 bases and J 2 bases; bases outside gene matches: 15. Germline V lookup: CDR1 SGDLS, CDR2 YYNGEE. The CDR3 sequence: CASSPSPKLAGTTYNEQFF. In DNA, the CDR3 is TGTGCCAGCAGCCCAAGCCCCAAACTAGCGGGGACGACCTACAATGAGCAGTTCTTC.

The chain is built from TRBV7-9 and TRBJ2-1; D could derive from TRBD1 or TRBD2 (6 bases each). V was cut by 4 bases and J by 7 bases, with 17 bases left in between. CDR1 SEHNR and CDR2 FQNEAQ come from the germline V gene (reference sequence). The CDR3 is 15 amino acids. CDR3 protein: CASSSGTQEGNEQFF. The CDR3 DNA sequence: TGTGCCAGCAGCTCAGGGACACAGGAGGGGAATGAGCAGTTCTTC.

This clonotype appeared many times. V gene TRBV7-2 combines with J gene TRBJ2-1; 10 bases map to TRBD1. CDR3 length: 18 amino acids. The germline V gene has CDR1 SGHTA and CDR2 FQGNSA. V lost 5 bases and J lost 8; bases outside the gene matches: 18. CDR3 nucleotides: TGTGCCAGCAGCCCTTGGGGAGTACGGACAGGGGGTTTCGATGAGCAGTTCTTC. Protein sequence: CASSPWGVRTGGFDEQFF.

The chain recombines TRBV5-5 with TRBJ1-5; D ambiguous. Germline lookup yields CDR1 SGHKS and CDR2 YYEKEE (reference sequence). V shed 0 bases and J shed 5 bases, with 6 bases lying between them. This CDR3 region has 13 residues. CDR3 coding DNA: TGTGCCAGCAGCTTGGCCCAACATCAGCCCCAGCATTTT. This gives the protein CASSLAQHQPQHF.

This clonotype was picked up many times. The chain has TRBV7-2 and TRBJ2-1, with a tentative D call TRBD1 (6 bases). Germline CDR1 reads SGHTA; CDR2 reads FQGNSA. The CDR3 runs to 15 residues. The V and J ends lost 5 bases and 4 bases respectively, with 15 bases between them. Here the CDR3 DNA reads TGTGCCAGCAGCCAACACCACAGGGCTTACAATGAGCAGTTCTTC. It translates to CASSQHHRAYNEQFF.

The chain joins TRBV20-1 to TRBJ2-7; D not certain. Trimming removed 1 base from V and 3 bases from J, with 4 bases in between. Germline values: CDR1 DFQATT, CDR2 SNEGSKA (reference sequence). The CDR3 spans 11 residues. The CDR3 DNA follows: TGCAGTGCTAGAGTTTACTACGAGCAGTACTTC. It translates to CSARVYYEQYF.

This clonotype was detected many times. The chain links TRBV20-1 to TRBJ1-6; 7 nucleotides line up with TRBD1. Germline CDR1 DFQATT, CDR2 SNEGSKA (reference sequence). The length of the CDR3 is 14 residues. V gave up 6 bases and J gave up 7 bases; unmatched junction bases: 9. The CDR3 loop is CSANPDRANSPLHF. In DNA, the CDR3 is TGCAGTGCCAATCCAGACAGGGCGAATTCACCCCTCCACTTT.

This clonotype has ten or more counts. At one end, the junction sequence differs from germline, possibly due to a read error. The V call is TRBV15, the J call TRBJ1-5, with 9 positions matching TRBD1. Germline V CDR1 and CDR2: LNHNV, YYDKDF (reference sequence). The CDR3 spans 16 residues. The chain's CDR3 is CATSRDRDRVNQPQHF. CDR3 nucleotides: TGTGCTACCAGCAGAGATCGGGACAGGGTCAATCAGCCCCAGCATTTT.

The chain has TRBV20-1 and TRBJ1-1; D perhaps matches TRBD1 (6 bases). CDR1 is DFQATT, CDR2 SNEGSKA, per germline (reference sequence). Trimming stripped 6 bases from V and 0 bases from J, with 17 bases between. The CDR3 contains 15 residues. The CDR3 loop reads CSATHPTGMNTEAFF. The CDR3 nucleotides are TGCAGTGCAACCCACCCGACAGGCATGAACACTGAAGCTTTCTTT.

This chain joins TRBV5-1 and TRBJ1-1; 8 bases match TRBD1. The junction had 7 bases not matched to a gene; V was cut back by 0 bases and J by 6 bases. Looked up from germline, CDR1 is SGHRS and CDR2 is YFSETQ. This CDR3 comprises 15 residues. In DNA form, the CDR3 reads TGCGCCAGCAGCTTGGGGACAGGGATGACCCCTGAAGCTTTCTTT. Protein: CASSLGTGMTPEAFF.

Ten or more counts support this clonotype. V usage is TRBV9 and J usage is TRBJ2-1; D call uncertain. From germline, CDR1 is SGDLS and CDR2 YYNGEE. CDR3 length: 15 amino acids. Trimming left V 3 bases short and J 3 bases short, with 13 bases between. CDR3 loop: CASSDGRTNYNEQFF. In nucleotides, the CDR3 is TGTGCCAGCAGCGACGGACGGACCAACTACAATGAGCAGTTCTTC.

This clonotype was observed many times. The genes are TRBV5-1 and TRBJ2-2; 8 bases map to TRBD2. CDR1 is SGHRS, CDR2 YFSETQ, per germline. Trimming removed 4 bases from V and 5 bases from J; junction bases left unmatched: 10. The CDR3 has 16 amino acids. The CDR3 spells CASSPRGGQGTGELFF. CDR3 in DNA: TGCGCCAGCAGCCCCCGCGGGGGGCAGGGTACCGGGGAGCTGTTTTTT.

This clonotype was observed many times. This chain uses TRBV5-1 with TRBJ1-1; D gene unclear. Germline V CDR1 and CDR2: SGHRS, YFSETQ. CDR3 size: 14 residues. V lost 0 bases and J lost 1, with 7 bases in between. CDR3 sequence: CASSLGHPNTEAFF. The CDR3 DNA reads TGCGCCAGCAGCTTGGGTCACCCGAACACTGAAGCTTTCTTT.

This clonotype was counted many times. Here the CDR3 reads CASSLMAGYYEQYF. DNA for the CDR3: TGCGCCAGCAGCTTAATGGCCGGATACTACGAGCAGTACTTC. This chain uses TRBV5-1 with TRBJ2-7; D not resolved. This CDR3 region has 14 residues. CDR1 SGHRS and CDR2 YFSETQ come from the germline V gene. Trimming removed 2 bases at V and 3 bases at J, with 12 bases between.

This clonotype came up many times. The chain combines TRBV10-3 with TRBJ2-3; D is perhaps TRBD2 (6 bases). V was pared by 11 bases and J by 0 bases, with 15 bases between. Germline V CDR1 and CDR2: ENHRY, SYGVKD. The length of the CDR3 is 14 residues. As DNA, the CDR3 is TGTGCCCCCCGGAGGGGCGATAGCACAGATACGCAGTATTTT. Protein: CAPRRGDSTDTQYF.

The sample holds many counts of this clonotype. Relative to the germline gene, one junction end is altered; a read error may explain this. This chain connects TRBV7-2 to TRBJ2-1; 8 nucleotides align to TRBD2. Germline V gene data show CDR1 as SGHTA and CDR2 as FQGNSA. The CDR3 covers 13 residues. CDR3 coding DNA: TGTGCCAGCAGCCCCCCGTCGGGCGGGGGGACGCTCTTC. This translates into CASSPPSGGGTLF. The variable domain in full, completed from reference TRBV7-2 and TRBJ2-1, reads GAGVSQSPSNKVTEKGKDVELRCDPISGHTALYWYRQSLGQGLEFLIYFQGNSAPDKSGLPSDRFSAERTGGSVSTLTIQRTQQEDSAVYLCASSPPSGGGTLFGPGTRLTVL.

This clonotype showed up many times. CDR3 DNA: TGTGCCAGCAGTTCCCGGACTAGCAATGAGCAGTTCTTC. Its translation: CASSSRTSNEQFF. The chain joins TRBV7-2 to TRBJ2-1; 7 positions agree with TRBD2. Unmatched junction bases numbered 5, after V lost 6 bases and J lost 6 bases. Germline V gene data show CDR1 as SGHTA and CDR2 as FQGNSA. This CDR3 contains 13 residues.

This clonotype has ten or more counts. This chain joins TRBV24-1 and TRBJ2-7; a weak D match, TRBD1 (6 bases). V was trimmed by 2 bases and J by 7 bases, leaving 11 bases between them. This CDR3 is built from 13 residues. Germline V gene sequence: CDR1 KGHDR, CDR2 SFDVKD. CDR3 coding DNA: TGTGCCACCAGTGATTCGGACAGTCTTGAGCAGTACTTC. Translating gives CATSDSDSLEQYF.

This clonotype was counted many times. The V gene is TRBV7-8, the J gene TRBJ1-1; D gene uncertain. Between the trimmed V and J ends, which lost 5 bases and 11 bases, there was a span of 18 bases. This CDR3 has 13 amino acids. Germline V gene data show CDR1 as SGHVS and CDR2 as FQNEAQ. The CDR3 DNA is TGTGCCAGCAGCGGAATCCGGGCCGTAGGTGCTTTCTTT. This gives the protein CASSGIRAVGAFF.

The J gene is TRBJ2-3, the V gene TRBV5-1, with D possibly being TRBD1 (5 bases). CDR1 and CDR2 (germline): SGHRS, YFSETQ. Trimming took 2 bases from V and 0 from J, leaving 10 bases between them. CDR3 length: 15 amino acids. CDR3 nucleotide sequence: TGCGCCAGCAGCTTCTCAGGGTTTAGCACAGATACGCAGTATTTT. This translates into CASSFSGFSTDTQYF.